Below are 20 T cell receptor beta chains sequenced from a single sample in a study of blood T cell repertoires in COVID-19. Sequencing was performed with immunoSEQ multiplex PCR; in TCRdb, only in-frame clones are kept and a portion is missing. The sample consists of roughly 180,000 clones, 80% to 90% of them appearing once. The sample taken for sequencing was PBMCs or T cells enriched from blood (not recorded which). These receptors were obtained from a man aged 40-55 years who had recovered from COVID-19.

The genes are TRBV7-6 and TRBJ2-1, with 12 bases aligning to TRBD2. This CDR3 comprises 19 residues. The J segment lost 3 bases and the V segment lost 4 bases, leaving 13 bases of the junction unmatched. Germline V gene sequence: CDR1 SGHVS, CDR2 FNYEAQ. CDR3 in amino acids: CASSSPVASGRVIYNEQFF. Here the CDR3 DNA reads TGTGCCAGCAGCTCCCCCGTCGCTAGCGGGAGGGTTATCTACAATGAGCAGTTCTTC.

V is TRBV19 and J is TRBJ2-2, with D maybe TRBD2 (5 bases). This CDR3 has 15 amino acids. Trimming removed 7 bases at V and 3 bases at J, with 15 bases between. CDR1 and CDR2 from the germline V gene are LNHDA and SQIVND (reference sequence). CDR3 amino acids: CASMPLDSYTGELFF. CDR3 in DNA: TGTGCCAGTATGCCGTTGGACTCCTACACCGGGGAGCTGTTTTTT.

The chain uses TRBV4-1 and TRBJ1-4; D not certain. The CDR3 is 18 residues long. CDR1 and CDR2 from the germline V gene are MGHRA and YSYEKL. V was cut by 0 bases and J by 0 bases, with 14 bases left in between. The chain's CDR3 is CASSQDPNARATNEKLFF. In nucleotides, the CDR3 is TGCGCCAGCAGCCAAGATCCCAACGCCCGGGCAACTAATGAAAAACTGTTTTTT.

This clone was detected once. V and J are TRBV6-5 and TRBJ2-7, with D perhaps matching TRBD2 (6 bases). Germline V gives CDR1 MNHEY, CDR2 SVGAGI. The CDR3 is made up of 14 amino acids. V shed 7 bases and J shed 1 base, with 14 bases lying between them. This CDR3 reads CASKSPGLSYEQYF. DNA of the CDR3: TGTGCCAGCAAAAGTCCGGGACTTTCCTACGAGCAGTACTTC.

The J gene is TRBJ2-3, the V gene TRBV28; 7 bases are a match to TRBD2. The CDR3 contains 14 residues. The germline V gene has CDR1 MDHEN and CDR2 SYDVKM. The V segment lost 7 bases and the J segment 9 bases; nucleotides outside the gene matches: 13. The chain's CDR3 is CASTNGGSGITQYF. CDR3 bases: TGTGCCAGCACCAACGGGGGGAGTGGGATCACGCAGTATTTT.

J is TRBJ1-5 and V is TRBV19, with 7 bases fitting TRBD1. CDR1 LNHDA and CDR2 SQIVND come from the germline V gene (reference sequence). CDR3 size: 14 residues. V lost 10 bases, J lost 6 bases, and 12 bases stayed unmatched. This chain's CDR3 is CATAKDRDLQPQHF. In DNA form, the CDR3 reads TGTGCCACCGCAAAAGACAGGGATCTTCAGCCCCAGCATTTT.

The count of this clone is one. The chain recombines TRBV7-2 with TRBJ1-2; 11 positions match TRBD1. In germline, CDR1 is SGHTA, CDR2 FQGNSA. CDR3 length: 15 residues. The J segment lost 4 bases and the V segment lost 5 bases, leaving 6 bases of the junction unmatched. CDR3 sequence (DNA): TGTGCCAGCAGCCCGGGACAGGGGGGGATCTATGGCTACACCTTC. Translating gives CASSPGQGGIYGYTF.

This clone has just a few counts. This chain joins TRBV4-1 and TRBJ1-2; possible D gene TRBD1, 5 bases. The V and J ends lost 1 base and 4 bases respectively, with 13 bases between them. Germline lookup yields CDR1 MGHRA and CDR2 YSYEKL. CDR3 length: 15 amino acids. The CDR3 sequence: CASSQGRQPIYGYTF. CDR3 coding DNA: TGCGCCAGCAGCCAAGGGAGACAGCCAATCTATGGCTACACCTTC.

This chain joins TRBV7-9 and TRBJ1-5; the D gene is possibly TRBD1 (5 bases). Germline values: CDR1 SEHNR, CDR2 FQNEAQ (reference sequence). This CDR3 is built from 11 residues. With 6 bases removed from V and 11 bases from J, the gap between germline ends came to 11 bases. The CDR3 DNA sequence: TGTGCCAGCAGTCGTCAGGGAACCCAGCATTTT. It specifies CASSRQGTQHF.

The chain recombines TRBV15 with TRBJ1-1; no clear D gene. The CDR3 is 16 residues long. Germline V gives CDR1 LNHNV, CDR2 YYDKDF (reference sequence). Trimming removed 0 bases at V and 0 bases at J, with 11 bases between. CDR3: CATSRDFPGMNTEAFF. CDR3 nucleotides: TGTGCCACCAGCAGAGATTTTCCGGGAATGAACACTGAAGCTTTCTTT.

V gene TRBV1 combines with J gene TRBJ2-3; the table's D call, TRBD2, was not checked against the DNA. TRBV1 is flagged as a pseudogene. The CDR3 contains 16 residues. CDR3 sequence: CTSSHGTSGSTDTQYF. The DNA of the CDR3 is TGCACCAGCAGCCACGGGACTAGCGGGAGCACAGATACGCAGTATTTT.

This clone has only one observation. The chain uses TRBV30 and TRBJ1-3, with unresolved D. Germline values: CDR1 GTSNPN, CDR2 SVGIG (reference sequence). V was clipped by 2 bases and J by 8 bases, with 10 bases between them. CDR3 length equals 12 residues. The CDR3 DNA follows: TGTGCCTGGAGTAGAGAGGGATACACCATATATTTT. Amino acid sequence: CAWSREGYTIYF.

This clone was observed a handful of times. The chain recombines TRBV4-1 with TRBJ2-1; 9 positions match TRBD2. The CDR3 covers 18 residues. Germline loops: CDR1 MGHRA, CDR2 YSYEKL. The ends lost 1 base at V and 1 base at J; junction bases unmatched: 8. Here the CDR3 reads CASSQAPSGNPSYNEQFF. CDR3 nucleotides: TGCGCCAGCAGCCAAGCACCTAGCGGGAACCCTTCCTACAATGAGCAGTTCTTC.

J is TRBJ1-5 and V is TRBV11-2; a weak D match, TRBD1 (6 bases). V was trimmed by 2 bases and J by 6 bases, leaving 11 bases between them. The CDR3 sequence is 14 residues long. Germline V CDR1 and CDR2: SGHAT, FQNNGV. CDR3 in amino acids: CASSLQGRGQPQHF. The DNA of the CDR3 is TGTGCCAGCAGCTTACAGGGGAGGGGTCAGCCCCAGCATTTT.

This chain uses TRBV3-1 (or the pseudogene TRBV3-2) with TRBJ2-1; TRBD1 matches 7 bases. V was pared by 0 bases and J by 3 bases, with 2 bases of the junction left unmatched. The CDR3 runs 15 residues. Germline CDR1 LGHDT, CDR2 YNNKEL (reference sequence). The CDR3 here is CASSQDQGVYNEQFF. The CDR3 bases are TGTGCCAGCAGCCAAGATCAGGGGGTCTACAATGAGCAGTTCTTC.

The chain is built from TRBV18 and TRBJ2-5; 7 positions match TRBD2. This CDR3 comprises 15 residues. Germline V gene sequence: CDR1 KGHSH, CDR2 LQKENI. The ends lost 2 bases at V and 4 bases at J; junction bases unmatched: 7. For the CDR3, the DNA is TGTGCCAGCTCACCAGAGAGCGGGGTAGGAGAGACCCAGTACTTC. The encoded protein is CASSPESGVGETQYF.

The chain combines TRBV10-3 with TRBJ2-5, with 9 bases matching TRBD1. V was clipped by 4 bases and J by 4 bases; unmatched bases: 10. The CDR3 is 16 residues long. Germline lookup yields CDR1 ENHRY and CDR2 SYGVKD. Here the CDR3 reads CAISGAGTGRSETQYF. The CDR3 DNA sequence: TGTGCCATCAGTGGAGCCGGGACAGGGAGATCAGAGACCCAGTACTTC.

This chain links TRBV28 with TRBJ2-5; the D gene is possibly TRBD1 (6 bases). The ends were cut back, 5 bases at V and 6 bases at J, with 13 bases in the middle. In germline, CDR1 is MDHEN, CDR2 SYDVKM. The CDR3 covers 13 residues. The CDR3 sequence: CASSPGQGKTQYF. The CDR3, as DNA: TGTGCCAGCAGTCCAGGGCAGGGGAAGACCCAGTACTTC.

The chain has TRBV19 and TRBJ2-7; 9 bases line up with TRBD2. Unmatched junction bases numbered 11, after V lost 4 bases and J lost 7 bases. Germline CDR1 LNHDA, CDR2 SQIVND (reference sequence). CDR3 length: 15 residues. CDR3 region: CASSNGGGTSREQYF. The CDR3 nucleotides read TGTGCCAGTAGTAACGGCGGCGGGACTAGCAGGGAGCAGTACTTC.

This sequence joins TRBV7-3 and TRBJ2-3; TRBD2 matches at 13 bases. Trimming removed 6 bases from V and 5 bases from J; junction bases left unmatched: 11. Germline V gives CDR1 SGHTA, CDR2 FQGTGA. CDR3 length: 17 amino acids. Here the CDR3 DNA reads TGTGCCAGCAGTCCTAATCCGGGACTAGCGGGACTAGATACGCAGTATTTT. Translated, it gives CASSPNPGLAGLDTQYF.